This T cell receptor (beta chain) was profiled in a study of blood T cell repertoires in COVID-19. Study background: T cells, B-cell-depleted T cells, or PBMCs supplied cDNA or gDNA.

Enrollees, roughly 18 to 95 years old, lived in some 24 US areas. Membership in each cohort depended on participant-reported clinical history. During the 2 weeks before they entered the study, exposed participants had met someone with a PCR-confirmed or clinician-diagnosed COVID-19 case. The data were produced by immunoSEQ multiplex PCR, yet TCRdb's version contains in-frame clones alone and is incomplete. The table records 250,000 or so clones, about nine tenths of them present only once. Specimen: PBMCs or T cells enriched from blood (not recorded which). This receptor was taken from a man aged 45 to 65 who had been exposed to COVID-19.

CDR3 loop: CAISALPLVVSSYNEQFF. The CDR3 coding sequence is TGTGCCATCAGTGCCTTACCCCTAGTGGTAAGCTCCTACAATGAGCAGTTCTTC. The V call is TRBV10-3, the J call TRBJ2-1; D is unresolved. The CDR3 consists of 18 residues. V shed 4 bases and J shed 0 bases, with 19 bases lying between them. Looked up from germline, CDR1 is ENHRY and CDR2 is SYGVKD.